Listed here are 22 T cell receptor beta chains from one sample, sequenced in a study of sequential checkpoint blockade in melanoma. Some clones are missing from TCRdb's copy, which holds only in-frame ones; the method was immunoSEQ multiplex PCR. The sample yields 13,000 or so clones, roughly 21% seen once. The treatment was: randomized to nivolumab then ipilimumab (arm A) or the reverse (arm B). Sequences were derived from tumor tissue (inferred from file names), sampled from a patient given nivolumab and ipilimumab in sequence. These receptors all come from a human donor with melanoma.

The V and J genes are TRBV28 and TRBJ2-3, with D tentatively TRBD2 (6 bases). V was shortened by 4 bases and J by 6 bases, with 17 bases between the two germline ends. The length of the CDR3 is 15 residues. Germline CDR1 and CDR2: MDHEN and SYDVKM. The CDR3 DNA reads as TGTGCCAGCAGTTCACCCGGGACTGGTTCGGATACGCAGTATTTT. Amino acids: CASSSPGTGSDTQYF.

This chain connects TRBV6-8 to TRBJ2-3; 12 positions match TRBD2. This CDR3 has 15 residues. Germline V gene sequence: CDR1 MNHGY, CDR2 SAAAGT. The ends lost 4 bases at V and 4 bases at J; junction bases unmatched: 3. The CDR3 bases are TGTGCCAGCAGTTCCCTAGCGGGGGGGCCAGATACGCAGTATTTT. Protein sequence: CASSSLAGGPDTQYF.

This clone has only one observation. The chain couples TRBV19 to TRBJ1-2, with D hard to call. The CDR3 consists of 14 residues. Germline CDR1 and CDR2: LNHDA and SQIVND (reference sequence). Trimming took 7 bases from V and 2 from J, leaving 14 bases between them. CDR3 DNA: TGTGCCAGTAAACGGGCGGGAATCAACTATGGCTACACCTTC. Translated: CASKRAGINYGYTF.

V is TRBV19 and J is TRBJ2-1; D gene uncertain. The germline CDR1 and CDR2 sequences are LNHDA and SQIVND (reference sequence). The length of the CDR3 is 13 residues. V lost 8 bases and J lost 0, with 8 bases in between. CDR3 amino acids: CASWGSSYNEQFF. The CDR3 region has the DNA TGTGCCAGTTGGGGTAGCTCCTACAATGAGCAGTTCTTC.

The rearrangement joins TRBV11-3 to TRBJ1-2; 9 nucleotides align to TRBD1. Unmatched junction bases numbered 10, after V lost 4 bases and J lost 7 bases. From germline, CDR1 is SGHNT and CDR2 YENEEA. This CDR3 contains 15 residues. CDR3 residues: CASSSMGQGLGGYTF. DNA of the CDR3: TGTGCCAGCAGCTCGATGGGACAGGGATTGGGTGGCTACACCTTC.

Only a few counts were recorded for this clone. The rearrangement joins TRBV23-1 to TRBJ2-1; D perhaps matches TRBD2 (6 bases). TRBV23-1 is annotated as an ORF whose role is uncertain. CDR3 length: 14 residues. With 6 bases removed from V and 10 bases from J, the gap between germline ends came to 19 bases. CDR3 bases: TGCGCCAGCAGCCAAGAGAGACTAGTTCACGAGCAGTTCTTC. Translating gives CASSQERLVHEQFF.

This clone appeared a few times. The rearrangement links TRBV6-8 to TRBJ1-1; D may be TRBD1 (6 bases). Germline CDR1 reads MNHGY; CDR2 reads SAAAGT. V lost 6 bases and J 1 base, leaving 12 bases between the germline ends. CDR3 length: 14 amino acids. The CDR3 protein is CASRRTATNTEAFF. The CDR3 nucleotides are TGTGCCAGCAGGAGGACAGCGACGAACACTGAAGCTTTCTTT.

This clone has ten or more counts. V and J are TRBV7-1 and TRBJ1-1; D gene uncertain. TRBV7-1 is treated as an ORF (open reading frame) with a function not yet certain. The CDR3 is 13 amino acids. With 4 bases removed from V and 1 base from J, the gap between germline ends came to 7 bases. The CDR3 sequence: CASSLEGNTEAFF. CDR3 in DNA: TGTGCCAGCAGCTTAGAGGGGAACACTGAAGCTTTCTTT.

This clone was recorded a few times. The genes are TRBV6-8 and TRBJ1-1, with D possibly being TRBD1 (5 bases). The germline V gene has CDR1 MNHGY and CDR2 SAAAGT. V lost 4 bases and J lost 2, with 11 bases in between. CDR3 length: 14 amino acids. CDR3 loop: CASSSRDPNTEAFF. The CDR3 DNA follows: TGTGCCAGCAGTTCCCGGGACCCCAACACTGAAGCTTTCTTT.

The DNA of the CDR3 is TGTGCCAGCCAGGAAGGGGGCCTGGGGACTGAAGCTTTCTTT. This sequence encodes CASQEGGLGTEAFF. This rearrangement joins TRBV6-8 to TRBJ1-1; the match to TRBD1 covers 7 bases. Germline V gene sequence: CDR1 MNHGY, CDR2 SAAAGT. CDR3 length: 14 amino acids. Trimming took 8 bases from V and 5 from J; bases not matched to a gene: 11.

This clone was counted only a few times. This chain uses TRBV19 with TRBJ1-2; perhaps TRBD1 as D (6 bases). The germline CDR1 and CDR2 sequences are LNHDA and SQIVND (reference sequence). This CDR3 is built from 13 residues. V lost 3 bases and J lost 5, with 10 bases in between. The CDR3 DNA reads TGTGCCAGTAGTATTGACAGGAGGTATGGCTACACCTTC. Protein: CASSIDRRYGYTF.

The chain has TRBV18 and TRBJ1-4; TRBD1 might be the D (5 bases). The germline V and J ends were trimmed by 6 bases and 6 bases, with 14 bases remaining between them. Germline V CDR1 and CDR2: KGHSH, LQKENI. This CDR3 spans 14 amino acids. CDR3 DNA: TGTGCCAGCTCTCAAGGGGAGGCAGATGAAAAACTGTTTTTT. It specifies CASSQGEADEKLFF.

The chain uses TRBV19 and TRBJ1-2, with 7 bases matching TRBD1. V shed 3 bases and J 0 bases; nucleotides not matched to a gene: 10. The germline V gene has CDR1 LNHDA and CDR2 SQIVND (reference sequence). The CDR3 has 17 residues. CDR3: CASSMKGAETANYGYTF. CDR3 nucleotide sequence: TGTGCCAGTAGTATGAAGGGGGCGGAAACAGCTAACTATGGCTACACCTTC.

In its sample, this clone was seen a few times. The chain carries TRBV6-8 and TRBJ2-2; TRBD1 matches at 7 bases. Per the germline V gene, CDR1 is MNHGY and CDR2 is SAAAGT. J was trimmed by 15 bases and V by 6 bases; bases with no gene match: 10. This CDR3 is 12 amino acids long. The CDR3 region is CASSPLARGLFF. For the CDR3, the DNA is TGTGCCAGCAGCCCTCTAGCCAGGGGGTTGTTTTTT.

This clone is medium-sized within its sample. V usage is TRBV9 and J usage is TRBJ2-2, with TRBD2 matching 14 bases. The CDR3 has 14 residues. Germline V gene sequence: CDR1 SGDLS, CDR2 YYNGEE. V was pared by 8 bases and J by 7 bases, with 4 bases of the junction left unmatched. The CDR3 protein is CASGLAGGIGELFF. CDR3 sequence (DNA): TGTGCCAGTGGACTAGCGGGAGGCATCGGGGAGCTGTTTTTT.

This clone turned up a few times. The V gene is TRBV9, the J gene TRBJ2-1, with 7 bases lining up with TRBD2. Germline V lookup: CDR1 SGDLS, CDR2 YYNGEE. This CDR3 has 14 amino acids. The V and J ends lost 3 bases and 4 bases, in that order; junction bases with no gene match: 4. This chain's CDR3 is CASSGASGYNEQFF. The CDR3 coding sequence is TGTGCCAGCAGCGGGGCTAGCGGTTACAATGAGCAGTTCTTC.

V is TRBV7-6 and J is TRBJ1-2, with a possible D match to TRBD1 (6 bases). The V end was cut by 5 bases, the J end by 5 bases, with 21 bases between. From germline, CDR1 is SGHVS and CDR2 FNYEAQ. The CDR3 is 16 amino acids. The CDR3 protein is CASSAQGGQGRYGYTF. The CDR3 region has the DNA TGTGCCAGCAGCGCACAAGGGGGGCAGGGGCGATATGGCTACACCTTC.

There are a few counts of this clone. CDR3 DNA sequence: TGTGCCAGCAGTTACTCTGGCTCTGGGGCCAACGTCCTGACTTTC. Its protein product is CASSYSGSGANVLTF. The chain joins TRBV6-8 to TRBJ2-6; D is unclear. The CDR3 contains 15 residues. The V gene's germline CDR1 is MNHGY and CDR2 SAAAGT. Between the trimmed V and J ends, which lost 0 bases and 0 bases, there was a span of 3 bases.

This clone was picked up a small number of times. The J gene is TRBJ1-2, the V gene TRBV6-8; D not certain. V gave up 6 bases and J gave up 7 bases, with 18 bases separating them. The germline gives CDR1 MNHGY, CDR2 SAAAGT. The CDR3 extends over 14 amino acids. The DNA of the CDR3 is TGTGCCAGCAGCCCTCCTATAGGTATTGGTGGCTACACCTTC. It yields the protein CASSPPIGIGGYTF.

This clone has just a few counts. The V and J genes are TRBV6-8 and TRBJ1-2, with 8 bases identical to TRBD1. CDR3 length: 14 amino acids. The J segment lost 4 bases and the V segment lost 4 bases, leaving 5 bases of the junction unmatched. Germline V gene sequence: CDR1 MNHGY, CDR2 SAAAGT. The CDR3 DNA follows: TGTGCCAGCAGTTTGGACAGGGCGCGCTATGGCTACACCTTC. This sequence encodes CASSLDRARYGYTF.

This clone was detected once. This chain uses TRBV5-1 with TRBJ2-1; 8 bases fit TRBD1. V lost 6 bases to trimming and J lost 6 bases; unmatched junction nucleotides: 11. The CDR3 is 15 amino acids. The V gene's germline CDR1 is SGHRS and CDR2 YFSETQ. CDR3 loop: CASMPDREGFNEQFF. The DNA for the CDR3 is TGCGCCAGCATGCCGGACAGGGAAGGTTTCAATGAGCAGTTCTTC.

This clone was seen at least ten times. The rearrangement joins TRBV23-1 to TRBJ2-1; the match to TRBD2 covers 7 bases. TRBV23-1 is an open reading frame, and its role is uncertain. CDR3 size: 16 residues. After removal of 6 bases from V and 4 bases from J, the junction contained 12 bases not matched to a gene. In nucleotides, the CDR3 is TGCGCCAGCAGCCAAGATCTTCTAGCGGCATACAATGAGCAGTTCTTC. As protein: CASSQDLLAAYNEQFF.